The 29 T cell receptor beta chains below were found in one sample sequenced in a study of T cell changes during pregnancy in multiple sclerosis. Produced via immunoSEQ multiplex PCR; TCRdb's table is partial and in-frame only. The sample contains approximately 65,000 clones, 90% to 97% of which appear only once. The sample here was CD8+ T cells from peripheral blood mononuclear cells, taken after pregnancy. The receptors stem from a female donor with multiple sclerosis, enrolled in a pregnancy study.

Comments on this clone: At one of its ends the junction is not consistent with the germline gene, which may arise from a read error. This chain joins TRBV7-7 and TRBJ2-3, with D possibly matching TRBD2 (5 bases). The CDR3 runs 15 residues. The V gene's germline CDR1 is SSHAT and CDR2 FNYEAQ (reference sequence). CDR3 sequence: CASSPGMDSTDTQYF. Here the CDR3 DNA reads TGTGCTAGCAGCCCGGGAATGGATTCCACAGATACGCAGTATTTT.

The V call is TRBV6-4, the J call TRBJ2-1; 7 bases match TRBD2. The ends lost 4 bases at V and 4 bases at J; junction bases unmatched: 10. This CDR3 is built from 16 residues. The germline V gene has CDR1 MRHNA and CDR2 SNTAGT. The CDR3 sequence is CASSGVRAGFYNEQFF. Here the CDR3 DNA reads TGTGCCAGCAGTGGGGTCCGAGCGGGATTTTACAATGAGCAGTTCTTC.

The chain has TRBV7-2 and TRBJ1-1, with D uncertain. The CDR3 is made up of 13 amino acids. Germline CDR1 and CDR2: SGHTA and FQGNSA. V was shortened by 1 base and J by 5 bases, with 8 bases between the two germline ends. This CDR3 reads CASSLGGTTEAFF. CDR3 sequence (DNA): TGTGCCAGCAGCTTAGGAGGAACGACTGAAGCTTTCTTT.

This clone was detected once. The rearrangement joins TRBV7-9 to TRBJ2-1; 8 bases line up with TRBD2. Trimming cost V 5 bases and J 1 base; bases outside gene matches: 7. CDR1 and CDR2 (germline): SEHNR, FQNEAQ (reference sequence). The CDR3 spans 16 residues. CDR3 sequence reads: CASSPRSGSSYNEQFF. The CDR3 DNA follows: TGTGCCAGCAGCCCGAGGAGCGGGAGTTCCTACAATGAGCAGTTCTTC.

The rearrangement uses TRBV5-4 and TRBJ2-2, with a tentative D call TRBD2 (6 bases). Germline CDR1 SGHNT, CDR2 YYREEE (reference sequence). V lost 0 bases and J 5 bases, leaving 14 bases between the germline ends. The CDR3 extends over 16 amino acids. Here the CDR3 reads CASSLEGGIETGELFF. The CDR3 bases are TGTGCCAGCAGCTTGGAGGGCGGGATTGAGACCGGGGAGCTGTTTTTT.

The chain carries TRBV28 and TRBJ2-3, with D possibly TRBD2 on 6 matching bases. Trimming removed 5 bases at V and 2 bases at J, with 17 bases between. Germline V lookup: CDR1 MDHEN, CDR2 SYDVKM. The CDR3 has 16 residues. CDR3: CASSPLLAPHTDTQYF. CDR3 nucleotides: TGTGCCAGCAGTCCCTTACTAGCCCCCCACACAGATACGCAGTATTTT. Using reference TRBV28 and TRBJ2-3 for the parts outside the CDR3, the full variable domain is DVKVTQSSRYLVKRTGEKVFLECVQDMDHENMFWYRQDPGLGLRLIYFSYDVKMKEKGDIPEGYSVSREKKERFSLILESASTNQTSMYLCASSPLLAPHTDTQYFGPGTRLTVL.

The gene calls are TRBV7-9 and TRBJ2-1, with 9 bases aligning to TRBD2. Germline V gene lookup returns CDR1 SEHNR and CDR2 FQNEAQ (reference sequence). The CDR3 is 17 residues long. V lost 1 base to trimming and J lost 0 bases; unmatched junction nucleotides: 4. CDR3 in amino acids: CASSLDPSGTSYNEQFF. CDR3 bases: TGTGCCAGCAGCTTAGACCCTAGCGGGACCTCCTACAATGAGCAGTTCTTC.

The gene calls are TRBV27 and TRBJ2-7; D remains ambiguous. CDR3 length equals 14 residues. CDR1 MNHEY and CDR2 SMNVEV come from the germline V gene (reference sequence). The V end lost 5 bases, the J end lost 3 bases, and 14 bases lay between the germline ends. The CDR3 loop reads CASSPNPGSYEQYF. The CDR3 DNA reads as TGTGCCAGCAGTCCTAATCCAGGTAGCTACGAGCAGTACTTC.

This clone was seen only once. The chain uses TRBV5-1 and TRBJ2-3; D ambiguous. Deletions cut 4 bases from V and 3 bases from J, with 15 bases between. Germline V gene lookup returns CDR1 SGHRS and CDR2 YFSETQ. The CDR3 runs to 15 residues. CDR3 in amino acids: CASSPPGGSTDTQYF. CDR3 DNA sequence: TGCGCCAGCAGCCCACCGGGTGGATCTACAGATACGCAGTATTTT.

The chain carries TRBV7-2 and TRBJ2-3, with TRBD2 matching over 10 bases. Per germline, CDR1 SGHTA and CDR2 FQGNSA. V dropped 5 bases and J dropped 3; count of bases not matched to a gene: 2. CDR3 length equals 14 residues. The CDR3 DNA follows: TGTGCCAGCAGCAAGGGACTAGCGACAGATACGCAGTATTTT. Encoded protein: CASSKGLATDTQYF.

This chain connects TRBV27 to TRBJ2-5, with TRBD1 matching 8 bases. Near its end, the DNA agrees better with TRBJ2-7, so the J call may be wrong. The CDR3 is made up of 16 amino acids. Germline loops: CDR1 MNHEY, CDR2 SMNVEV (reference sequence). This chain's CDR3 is CASSYDRTGSSYEQYF. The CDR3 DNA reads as TGTGCCAGCAGTTACGATCGGACAGGGAGCTCCTACGAGCAGTACTTC.

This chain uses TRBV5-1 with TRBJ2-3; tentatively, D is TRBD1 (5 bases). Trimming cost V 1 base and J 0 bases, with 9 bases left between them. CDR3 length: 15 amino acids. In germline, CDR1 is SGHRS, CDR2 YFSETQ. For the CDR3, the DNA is TGCGCCAGCAGCTTGAGACAGCCCAGCACAGATACGCAGTATTTT. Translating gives CASSLRQPSTDTQYF.

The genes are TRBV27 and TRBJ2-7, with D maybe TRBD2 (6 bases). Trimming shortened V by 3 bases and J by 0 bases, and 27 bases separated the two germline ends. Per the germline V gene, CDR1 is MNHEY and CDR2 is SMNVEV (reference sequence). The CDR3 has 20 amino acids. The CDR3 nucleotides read TGTGCCAGCAGTTTTCACCGACTTCCTTGGACGGGACTCAGCTCCTACGAGCAGTACTTC. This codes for CASSFHRLPWTGLSSYEQYF.

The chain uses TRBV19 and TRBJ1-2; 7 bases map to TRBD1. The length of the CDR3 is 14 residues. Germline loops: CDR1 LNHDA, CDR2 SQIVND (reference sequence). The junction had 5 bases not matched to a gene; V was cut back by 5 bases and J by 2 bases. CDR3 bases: TGTGCCAGTAGTCTCTTGGGACAGAACTATGGCTACACCTTC. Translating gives CASSLLGQNYGYTF.

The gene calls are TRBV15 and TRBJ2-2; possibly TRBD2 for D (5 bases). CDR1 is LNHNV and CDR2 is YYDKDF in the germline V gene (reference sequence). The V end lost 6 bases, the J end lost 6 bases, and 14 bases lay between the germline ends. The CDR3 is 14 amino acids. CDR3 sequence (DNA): TGTGCCACCAGAGCCCAGGAGGAAGCCGGGGAGCTGTTTTTT. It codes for CATRAQEEAGELFF.

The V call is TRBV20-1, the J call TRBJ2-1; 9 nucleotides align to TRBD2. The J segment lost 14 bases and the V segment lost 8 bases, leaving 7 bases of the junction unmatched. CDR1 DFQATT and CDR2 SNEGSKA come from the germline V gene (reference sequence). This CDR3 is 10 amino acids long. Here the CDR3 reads CSLRTSAKFF. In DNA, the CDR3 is TGCAGTCTTAGGACTAGCGCCAAGTTCTTC.

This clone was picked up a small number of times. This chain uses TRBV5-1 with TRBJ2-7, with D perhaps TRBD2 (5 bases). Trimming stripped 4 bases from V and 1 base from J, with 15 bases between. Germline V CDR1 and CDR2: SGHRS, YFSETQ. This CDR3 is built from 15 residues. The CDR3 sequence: CASSPGEHYSYEQYF. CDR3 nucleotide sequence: TGCGCCAGCAGCCCCGGGGAGCACTATTCCTACGAGCAGTACTTC.

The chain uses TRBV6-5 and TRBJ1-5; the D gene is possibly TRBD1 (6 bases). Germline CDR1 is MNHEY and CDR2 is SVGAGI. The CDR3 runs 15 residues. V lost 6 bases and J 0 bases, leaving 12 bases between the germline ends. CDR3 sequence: CASSDRWDSNQPQHF. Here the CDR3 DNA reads TGTGCCAGCAGCGACAGGTGGGATAGCAATCAGCCCCAGCATTTT.

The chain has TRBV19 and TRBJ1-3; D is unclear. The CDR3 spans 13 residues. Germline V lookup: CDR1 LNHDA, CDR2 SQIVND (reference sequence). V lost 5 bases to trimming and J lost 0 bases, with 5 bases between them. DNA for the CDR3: TGTGCCAGTAGTCACGGCTCTGGAAACACCATATATTTT. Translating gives CASSHGSGNTIYF.

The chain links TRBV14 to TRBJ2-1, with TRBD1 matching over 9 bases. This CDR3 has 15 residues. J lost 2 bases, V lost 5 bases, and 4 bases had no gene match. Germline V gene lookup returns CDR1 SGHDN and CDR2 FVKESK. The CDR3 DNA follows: TGTGCCAGCAGCAAGACAGGGGGAACCTACAATGAGCAGTTCTTC. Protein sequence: CASSKTGGTYNEQFF.

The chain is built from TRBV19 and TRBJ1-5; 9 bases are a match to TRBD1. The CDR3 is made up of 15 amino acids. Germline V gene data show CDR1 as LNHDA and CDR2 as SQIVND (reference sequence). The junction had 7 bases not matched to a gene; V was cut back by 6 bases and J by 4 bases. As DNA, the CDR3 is TGTGCCAGTAGCCCGGACAGGGGTGATAATCAGCCCCAGCATTTT. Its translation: CASSPDRGDNQPQHF.

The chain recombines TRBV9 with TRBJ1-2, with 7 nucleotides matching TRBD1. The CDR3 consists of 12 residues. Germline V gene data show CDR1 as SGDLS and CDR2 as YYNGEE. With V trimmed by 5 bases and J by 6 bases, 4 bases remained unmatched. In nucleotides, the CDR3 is TGTGCCAGCAGGACAGGGTTTCATGGCTACACCTTC. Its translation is CASRTGFHGYTF.

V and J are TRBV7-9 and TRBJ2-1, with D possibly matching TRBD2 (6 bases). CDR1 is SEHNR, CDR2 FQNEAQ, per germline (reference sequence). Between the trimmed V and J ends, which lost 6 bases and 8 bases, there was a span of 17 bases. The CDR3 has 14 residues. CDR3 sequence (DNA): TGTGCCAGCAGATCAGCCGGGGGATTCCATGAGCAGTTCTTC. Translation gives CASRSAGGFHEQFF.

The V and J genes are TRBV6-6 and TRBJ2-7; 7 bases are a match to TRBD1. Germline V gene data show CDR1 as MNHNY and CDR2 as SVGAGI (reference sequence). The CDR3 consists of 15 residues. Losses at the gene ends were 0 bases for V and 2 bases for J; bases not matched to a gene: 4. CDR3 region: CASSYSPGQPYEQYF. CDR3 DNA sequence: TGTGCCAGCAGTTACTCACCGGGACAGCCCTACGAGCAGTACTTC.

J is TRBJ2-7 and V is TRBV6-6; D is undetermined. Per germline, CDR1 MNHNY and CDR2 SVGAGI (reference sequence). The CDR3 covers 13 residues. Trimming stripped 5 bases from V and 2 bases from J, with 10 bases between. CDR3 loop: CASSPSGTYEQYF. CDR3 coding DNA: TGTGCCAGCAGTCCATCAGGTACCTACGAGCAGTACTTC.

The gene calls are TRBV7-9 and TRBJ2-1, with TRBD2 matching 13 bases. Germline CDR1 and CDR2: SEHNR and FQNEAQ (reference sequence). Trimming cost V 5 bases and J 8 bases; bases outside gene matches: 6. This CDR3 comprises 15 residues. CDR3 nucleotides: TGTGCCAGCAGCGCCACTAGCGGGAGGGCCGATGAGCAGTTCTTC. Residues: CASSATSGRADEQFF.

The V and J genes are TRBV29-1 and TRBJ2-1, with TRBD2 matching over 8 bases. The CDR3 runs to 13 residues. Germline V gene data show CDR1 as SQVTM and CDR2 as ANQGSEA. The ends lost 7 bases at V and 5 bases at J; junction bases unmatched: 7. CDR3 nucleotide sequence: TGCAGCGAGGAACGACTAGCGCACAATGAGCAGTTCTTC. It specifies CSEERLAHNEQFF.

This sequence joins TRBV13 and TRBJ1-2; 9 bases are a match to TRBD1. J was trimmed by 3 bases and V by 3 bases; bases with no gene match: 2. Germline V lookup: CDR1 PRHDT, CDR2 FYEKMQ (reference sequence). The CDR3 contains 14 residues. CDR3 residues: CASSLGQGDYGYTF. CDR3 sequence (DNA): TGTGCCAGCAGCTTGGGACAGGGAGACTATGGCTACACCTTC.

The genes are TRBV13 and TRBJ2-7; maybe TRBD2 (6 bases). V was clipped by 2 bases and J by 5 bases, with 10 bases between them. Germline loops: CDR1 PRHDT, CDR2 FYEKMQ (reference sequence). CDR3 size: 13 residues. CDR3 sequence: CASSLLPGDEQYF. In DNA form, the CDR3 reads TGTGCCAGCAGCTTACTTCCGGGGGACGAGCAGTACTTC.